This T cell receptor beta chain was identified in a study of shared clonotypes between healthy human individuals (dated by TCRdb to the early 2020s). Regarding the complete study: A couple of women and three men aged 18 to 49 years were included in the cohort. Per donor, three plates each were used for CD4 naive and CD4 memory, two for CD8 naive, and one for CD8 memory. The study deeply sequenced blood TCR repertoires of about 5 healthy adults to estimate repertoire size and the extent of clonotype sharing between individuals. To increase sequencing depth and limit assay-specific biases, TCR repertoire library preparation and sequencing were carried out by different laboratories using diverse techniques. Between about 0.94 and 10 billion PBMCs per donor were obtained by leukapheresis.

The trim is 6 bases for V and 8 bases for J, with a gap of 17 bases between the germline ends. The CDR3, from cysteine to phenylalanine, totals 14 residues. The DNA shown is the 42-base CDR3, in frame from base 1. CDR1 and CDR2 (SGHAT, FQDESV) derive from the germline V gene (reference sequence). TCR CDR3 regions were amplified from genomic DNA by multiplex PCR using the deep immunoSEQ assay. For each cell subset, the extracted genomic DNA was distributed evenly across all wells of several immunoSEQ 96-well plates, and each plate served as one replicate. For sorted subsets, 200 ng of genomic DNA, equivalent to around 29,000 T cell genomes, went into each replicate PCR. Purified libraries were measured with a Qubit 3.0 fluorometer, size-checked on a Bioanalyzer 2100, and measured again with the KAPA Library Quantification kit. Every immunoSEQ 96-well plate was sequenced on a separate single-read 150-cycle Illumina NextSeq 550 flow cell. As for the original processing: Because the immunoSEQ output held only junctional sequences and lacked quality scores, the filtering could not match the filtering applied to full-length reads. To assign V/J genes and CDR3, sequences were annotated using PyIR, a Python wrapper for IgBLAST v1.9, with IMGT germline references. Any read was removed if the V/J assignment was weak (E-value above 1e-6), the CDR3 was missing, or the read contained stop codons, out-of-frame junctions, or ambiguous translated residues. A V3J clonotype was defined by an identical inferred V gene, J gene, and CDR3 amino acid sequence. Percentage overlap between repertoires was calculated by dividing the number of shared unique clonotypes by the size of the smaller repertoire. Three approaches were used to assess repertoire richness: RTK rarefaction, the Chao1 estimator, and Recon v2.1 estimates of unobserved clonotypes. Generation probabilities for all TCRbeta clonotypes obtained by the gDNA method from a few donors were computed using OLGA. TCRdb's version of the immuneACCESS table is confined to in-frame rearrangements and falls short of the full clone set. An unresolved V gene accounts for under half of the shortfall where checked; the remainder is of unknown origin. The V and J calls and clone size come from that table; D and trimming were worked out from the DNA. This sample gives about 1.1 million clones in total; about 80% of them show up just once. 0.85% to 1% of the sample comes from the top ten.

What the work shows at the level of the full study, not this receptor alone: Across four donors, about 5.2% of naive CD4, approximately 3.6% of naive CD8, roughly 2.2% of memory CD4, and 0.4% of memory CD8 clonotypes were shared. Pairwise subsampling led to the expectation that sequencing depth would affect the degree of clonotype sharing among donors. Rarefaction of sorted-subset datasets indicated incomplete sequencing despite the large sequencing depth. Compared with non-shared clonotypes, the clonotypes found in all four sorted-subset donors had higher generation probabilities. Naive subsets generally had larger estimated clonotype richness than memory subsets did. Sampling was restricted to blood, and TCR repertoires in tissues likely differ from the TCR repertoires found in blood. Because the study included a small number of donors, the genetic and exposure-history diversity represented was limited.

A note on this clone: The specificity of this receptor is unknown. Base qualities were left out, and no much larger clone turns up one base away.

The donors were healthy, HIV-negative adults with no recently reported acute infections or vaccinations. All donors were Caucasian adults living in Nashville, Tennessee, USA. CD4+ T cells were enriched through magnetic negative selection, after which naive cells were positively selected on CD45RA and the remaining negative fraction served as the memory subset. Blood was collected by leukapheresis, and PBMCs were isolated by Ficoll-Histopaque density gradient centrifugation and then cryopreserved in liquid nitrogen vapor phase. Analytical flow cytometry was used to check the purity and quantity of each magnetically sorted T cell population. Each sorted fraction had its genomic DNA isolated and then quantified by UV absorbance on a Nanodrop 2000c.

This sequence was found in a man aged 18 to 30 in good health. Some clones in this sample may be carry-over from other donors' samples. The V and J genes are TRBV11-1 and TRBJ2-1, with the D gene call left open. Sequenced sample: memory CD4+ T cells from PBMCs. The cell subset or site label, read with the paper, signifies: CD45RA-negative fraction. The CDR3 region reads CASSSFGLKYEQFF. The DNA reads TGTGCCAGCAGTTCGTTCGGCCTTAAGTATGAGCAGTTCTTC.